This TCR beta chain was identified in a study of cytomegalovirus exposure and HLA in healthy donors. Comment on this clone: What it binds is unknown.

There are 18 residues in the CDR3. Germline V lookup: CDR1 MNHNS, CDR2 SASEGT. With 4 bases clipped from V and 4 bases from J, the junction kept 14 bases outside the gene matches. Both 60 Vbeta primers and 13 Jbeta primers went into the PCR. Method: immunoSEQ multiplex PCR; TCRdb's copy keeps in-frame clones and lacks some. The sample has 150,000 to 200,000 clones; roughly 83% are singletons. Study results and limitations: Most TCR sequences proved rare, with some public TCRs found in many donors. A later examination showed that TCR association rates differed by HLA locus, with DRB1 most and HLA-C fewest. Some TCR beta chains (164 of them) were listed as cytomegalovirus-associated.

The TCR comes from a woman aged 18-29 years in good health and CMV-seronegative. Sample: PBMCs. The chain is built from TRBV6-1 and TRBJ1-1; TRBD1 matches at 11 bases. The CDR3 coding sequence is TGTGCCAGCAGTGCCCGGGACAGGGGGTGGGCTGACGGCACTGAAGCTTTCTTT. Its protein product is CASSARDRGWADGTEAFF.